The next 19 T cell receptor beta chains were all read from a single sample in a study of blood T cell repertoires in COVID-19. Using immunoSEQ multiplex PCR, the repertoire was profiled, and TCRdb retains in-frame clones only, with some absent. The sample gives 35,000 to 45,000 clones, around 88% of which show up once; roughly 3.9% is in the top ten. Input material: peripheral blood. These receptor sequences come from a human donor in a cohort sampled during active COVID-19.

This clone has only one observation. The gene calls are TRBV6-1 and TRBJ1-2, with D possibly being TRBD1 (5 bases). CDR3 size: 19 residues. Deletions cut 0 bases from V and 0 bases from J, with 20 bases between. The germline CDR1 and CDR2 sequences are MNHNS and SASEGT. In DNA form, the CDR3 reads TGTGCCAGCAGTGAAGCGCTAGGAAGGAGGGGAAGGGCTAACTATGGCTACACCTTC. Translated, it gives CASSEALGRRGRANYGYTF.

This clone was counted between two and nine times. The chain employs TRBV5-1 and TRBJ1-4; D is possibly TRBD1 (6 bases). Germline assignment: CDR1 SGHRS and CDR2 YFSETQ. This CDR3 has 16 residues. V lost 4 bases and J lost 0, with 13 bases in between. Written as DNA, the CDR3 is TGCGCCAGCAGCACTGGGGGCACAGCAACTAATGAAAAACTGTTTTTT. Residues: CASSTGGTATNEKLFF.

A single count supports this clone. V gene TRBV7-2 combines with J gene TRBJ1-2; D remains unclear. Germline CDR1 and CDR2: SGHTA and FQGNSA. Between the trimmed V and J ends, which lost 0 bases and 5 bases, there was a span of 7 bases. This CDR3 spans 13 amino acids. The CDR3 region has the DNA TGTGCCAGCAGCTTAGCCCGGGATTATGGCTACACCTTC. Protein sequence: CASSLARDYGYTF.

About this clone: Other DNA variants within this sample encode the same CDR3. The chain employs TRBV6-1 and TRBJ2-3, with 11 bases matching TRBD2. The germline V gene has CDR1 MNHNS and CDR2 SASEGT. Trimming cost V 2 bases and J 4 bases; bases outside gene matches: 2. The CDR3 has 15 amino acids. CDR3 DNA: TGTGCCAGCAGTGAATTAGCGGGAGGGCCAGATACGCAGTATTTT. The encoded protein is CASSELAGGPDTQYF.

The V and J genes are TRBV3-1 (or the pseudogene TRBV3-2) and TRBJ2-1; TRBD2 agrees at 9 bases. This CDR3 is 16 amino acids long. The trim removed 2 bases at V and 2 bases at J, leaving 4 bases unmatched. Germline values: CDR1 LGHDT, CDR2 YNNKEL (reference sequence). CDR3 sequence reads: CASSQRLAATYNEQFF. DNA of the CDR3: TGTGCCAGCAGCCAACGACTAGCGGCAACCTACAATGAGCAGTTCTTC.

With respect to this clone: At one boundary the junction diverges from the germline segment, which might be a read error. The chain is built from TRBV7-3 and TRBJ2-7; D is unclear. CDR3 length equals 13 residues. The germline gives CDR1 SGHTA, CDR2 FQGTGA. The CDR3 region has the DNA TGTGCCAGCAGCTTAGGCCCAGAGCGAGAGCTGTACTTC. This gives the protein CASSLGPERELYF.

V and J are TRBV3-1 (or the pseudogene TRBV3-2) and TRBJ1-4; D perhaps matches TRBD1 (6 bases). Looked up from germline, CDR1 is LGHDT and CDR2 is YNNKEL (reference sequence). Between the trimmed V and J ends, which lost 5 bases and 3 bases, there was a span of 19 bases. The CDR3 sequence is 17 residues long. The chain's CDR3 is CASSARRGAGANEKLFF. The CDR3 DNA reads as TGTGCCAGCAGCGCCCGCCGGGGGGCCGGAGCTAATGAAAAACTGTTTTTT.

J is TRBJ1-1 and V is TRBV2; the D is unclear. Germline V gene data show CDR1 as SNHLY and CDR2 as FYNNEI. The CDR3 has 13 amino acids. V was cut by 1 base and J by 10 bases, with 13 bases left in between. CDR3 region: CASSEETIAVAFF. The CDR3 DNA sequence: TGTGCCAGCAGTGAAGAAACAATTGCTGTAGCTTTCTTT.

The table lists this clone with a count of one. The chain recombines TRBV11-2 with TRBJ1-2; TRBD1 matches 7 bases. Germline V gives CDR1 SGHAT, CDR2 FQNNGV. The CDR3 length is 14 residues. V shed 1 base, J shed 5 bases, and the junction held 4 bases outside the gene matches. The CDR3 DNA sequence: TGTGCCAGCAGCTTAGCGGGACAGAGATATGGCTACACCTTC. Residues: CASSLAGQRYGYTF.

The chain has TRBV9 and TRBJ2-1, with a weak D call TRBD2 (6 bases). Trimming took 0 bases from V and 3 from J, leaving 10 bases between them. The CDR3 totals 15 residues. CDR1 is SGDLS, CDR2 YYNGEE, per germline. The CDR3 nucleotides read TGTGCCAGCAGCGTAGGGGGGGAGTTCTACAATGAGCAGTTCTTC. As protein: CASSVGGEFYNEQFF.

V and J are TRBV28 and TRBJ2-1, with 8 bases fitting TRBD2. V lost 4 bases to trimming and J lost 15 bases; unmatched junction nucleotides: 5. From germline, CDR1 is MDHEN and CDR2 SYDVKM. This CDR3 contains 11 residues. CDR3 DNA sequence: TGTGCCAGCAGTTCCAGGACTAGCTTGTTCTTC. Its protein is CASSSRTSLFF.

The rearrangement joins TRBV7-9 to TRBJ1-4; the match to TRBD1 covers 7 bases. Germline loops: CDR1 SEHNR, CDR2 FQNEAQ (reference sequence). The CDR3 contains 16 residues. V trimming: 1 base; J trimming: 5 bases; junction bases outside the gene matches: 7. The CDR3 region is CASSLGDRVSNEKLFF. In DNA, the CDR3 is TGTGCCAGCAGCTTAGGCGACAGGGTGTCCAATGAAAAACTGTTTTTT.

This sequence joins TRBV5-1 and TRBJ2-7, with TRBD2 matching over 10 bases. The CDR3 runs to 19 residues. The junction had 17 bases not matched to a gene; V was cut back by 4 bases and J by 1 base. The germline V gene has CDR1 SGHRS and CDR2 YFSETQ. The CDR3 nucleotides are TGCGCCAGCAGCCGCGACTGGGGGAGCGGGAGGGCCGTTTCCTACGAGCAGTACTTC. Translation gives CASSRDWGSGRAVSYEQYF.

CDR3 loop: CASSEYRLAGWDEQYF. Here the CDR3 DNA reads TGTGCCAGCAGTGAATATAGGCTAGCGGGATGGGACGAGCAGTACTTC. V is TRBV25-1 and J is TRBJ2-7; 9 bases line up with TRBD2. Germline V CDR1 and CDR2: MGHDK, SYGVNS. The CDR3 is 16 residues long. Germline trimming cut 0 bases from V and 5 bases from J; bases unmatched to any gene: 8.

This rearrangement joins TRBV5-1 to TRBJ1-4, with unresolved D. CDR1 SGHRS and CDR2 YFSETQ come from the germline V gene. The length of the CDR3 is 17 residues. V lost 0 bases, J lost 2 bases, and 14 bases lay in between. CDR3 protein: CASSLGRGMSTNEKLFF. The CDR3 DNA reads as TGCGCCAGCAGCTTGGGGCGCGGAATGTCTACTAATGAAAAACTGTTTTTT.

In its sample, this clone is medium-sized (0.01 to 0.1%). The rearrangement uses TRBV18 and TRBJ1-5; 8 bases fit TRBD1. Unmatched junction bases numbered 8, after V lost 4 bases and J lost 3 bases. Per the germline V gene, CDR1 is KGHSH and CDR2 is LQKENI. CDR3 length equals 16 residues. In DNA form, the CDR3 reads TGTGCCAGCTCACTTACAGGGGGAAGGGACAATCAGCCCCAGCATTTT. This translates into CASSLTGGRDNQPQHF. Complete variable domain (other parts from reference TRBV18 and TRBJ1-5): NAGVMQNPRHLVRRRGQEARLRCSPMKGHSHVYWYRQLPEEGLKFMVYLQKENIIDESGMPKERFSAEFPKEGPSILRIQQVVRGDSAAYFCASSLTGGRDNQPQHFGDGTRLSIL.

Only a few counts were recorded for this clone. V and J are TRBV7-9 and TRBJ1-5, with 7 bases aligning to TRBD1. The length of the CDR3 is 14 residues. With 1 base clipped from V and 5 bases from J, the junction kept 2 bases outside the gene matches. Germline values: CDR1 SEHNR, CDR2 FQNEAQ (reference sequence). CDR3 region: CASSLVRGHQPQHF. The DNA for the CDR3 is TGTGCCAGCAGCTTAGTTAGGGGGCATCAGCCCCAGCATTTT. The full variable domain, its missing parts supplied by reference TRBV7-9 and TRBJ1-5, is DTGVSQNPRHKITKRGQNVTFRCDPISEHNRLYWYRQTLGQGPEFLTYFQNEAQLEKSRLLSDRFSAERPKGSFSTLEIQRTEQGDSAMYLCASSLVRGHQPQHFGDGTRLSIL.

This clone came up once. The chain employs TRBV19 and TRBJ1-6; 8 bases are a match to TRBD1. J gave up 7 bases and V 5 bases, and 7 bases lay outside the gene matches. CDR1 is LNHDA and CDR2 is SQIVND in the germline V gene (reference sequence). This CDR3 is 15 amino acids long. Here the CDR3 reads CASSGRDRGNSPLHF. The CDR3 DNA reads TGTGCCAGTAGTGGTCGAGACAGGGGAAATTCACCCCTCCACTTT.

In this sample, this clone turned up once. The chain recombines TRBV3-1 (or the pseudogene TRBV3-2) with TRBJ2-5; 8 bases fit TRBD2. V was pared by 4 bases and J by 5 bases, with 15 bases of the junction left unmatched. The CDR3 is 17 residues long. Per the germline V gene, CDR1 is LGHDT and CDR2 is YNNKEL (reference sequence). The CDR3 bases are TGTGCCAGCAGCCTACTCGGACTAGCCGCCACCGGGGAGACCCAGTACTTC. This sequence encodes CASSLLGLAATGETQYF.